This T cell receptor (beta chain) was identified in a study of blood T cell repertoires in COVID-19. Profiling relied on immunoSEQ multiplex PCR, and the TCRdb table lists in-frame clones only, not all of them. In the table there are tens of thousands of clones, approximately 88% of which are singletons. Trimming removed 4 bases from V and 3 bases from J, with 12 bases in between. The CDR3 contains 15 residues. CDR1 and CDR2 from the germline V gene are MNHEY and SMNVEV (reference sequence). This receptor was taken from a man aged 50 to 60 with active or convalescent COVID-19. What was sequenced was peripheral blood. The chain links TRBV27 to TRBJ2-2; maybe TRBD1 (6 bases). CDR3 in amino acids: CASSSQGRYTGELFF. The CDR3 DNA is TGTGCCAGCAGTTCGCAGGGGCGGTACACCGGGGAGCTGTTTTTT.